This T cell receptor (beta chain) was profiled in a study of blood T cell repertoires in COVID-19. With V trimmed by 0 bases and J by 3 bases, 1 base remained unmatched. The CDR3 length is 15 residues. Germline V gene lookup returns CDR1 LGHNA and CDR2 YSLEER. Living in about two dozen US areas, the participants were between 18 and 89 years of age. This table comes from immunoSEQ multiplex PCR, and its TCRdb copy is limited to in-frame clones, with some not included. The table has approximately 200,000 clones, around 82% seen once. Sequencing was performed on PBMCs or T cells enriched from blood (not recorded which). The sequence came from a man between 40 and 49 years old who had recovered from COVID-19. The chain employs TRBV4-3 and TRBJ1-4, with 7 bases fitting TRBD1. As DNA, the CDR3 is TGCGCCAGCAGCCAAGAAGGGGGCCCTAATGAAAAACTGTTTTTT. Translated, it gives CASSQEGGPNEKLFF.